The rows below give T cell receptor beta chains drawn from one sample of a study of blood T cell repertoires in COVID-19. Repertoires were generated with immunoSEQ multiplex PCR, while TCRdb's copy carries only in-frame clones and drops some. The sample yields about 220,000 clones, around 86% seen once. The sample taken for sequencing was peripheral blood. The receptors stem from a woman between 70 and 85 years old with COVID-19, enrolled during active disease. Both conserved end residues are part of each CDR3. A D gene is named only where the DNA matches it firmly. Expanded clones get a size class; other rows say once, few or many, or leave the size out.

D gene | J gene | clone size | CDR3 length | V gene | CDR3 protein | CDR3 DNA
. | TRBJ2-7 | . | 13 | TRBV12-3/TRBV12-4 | CASSPDWLYEQYF | TGTGCCAGCAGTCCGGACTGGCTCTACGAGCAGTACTTC
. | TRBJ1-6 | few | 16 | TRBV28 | CASSFSRGLWNSPLHF | TGTGCCAGCAGTTTTAGCCGGGGTCTTTGGAATTCACCCCTCCACTTT
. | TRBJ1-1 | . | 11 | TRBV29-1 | CSGGSGTEAFF | TGCAGCGGGGGATCAGGTACTGAAGCTTTCTTT
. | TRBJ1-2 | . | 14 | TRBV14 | CASRQRQGDYGYTF | TGTGCCAGCAGACAGAGGCAGGGCGATTATGGCTACACCTTC
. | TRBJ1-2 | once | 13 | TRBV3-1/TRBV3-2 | CASSQDRGAGYTF | TGTGCCAGCAGCCAAGACAGGGGTGCTGGCTACACCTTC
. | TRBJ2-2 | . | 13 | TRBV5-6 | CASRFGASGELFF | TGTGCCAGCAGGTTCGGTGCGTCCGGGGAGCTGTTTTTT
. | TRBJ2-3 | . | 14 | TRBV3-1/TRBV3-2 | CASSQKGSTDTQYF | TGTGCCAGCAGCCAAAAGGGGAGCACAGATACGCAGTATTTT
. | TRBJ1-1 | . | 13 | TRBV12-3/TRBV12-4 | CASSFGLSTEAFF | TGTGCCAGCAGTTTCGGTCTTTCGACTGAAGCTTTCTTT
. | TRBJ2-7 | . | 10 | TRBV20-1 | CSASNAQQYF | TGCAGTGCTAGCAATGCGCAGCAGTACTTC
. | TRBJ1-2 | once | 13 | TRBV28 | CASSPTAPRGYTF | TGTGCCAGCAGTCCTACAGCTCCCAGGGGCTACACCTTC
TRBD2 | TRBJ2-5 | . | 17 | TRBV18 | CASSPRFRTSSQETQYF | TGTGCCAGCTCACCACGATTTCGGACTAGCTCTCAAGAGACCCAGTACTTC
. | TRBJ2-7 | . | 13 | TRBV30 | CAWSGQIGYEQYF | TGTGCCTGGAGTGGACAGATAGGCTACGAGCAGTACTTC
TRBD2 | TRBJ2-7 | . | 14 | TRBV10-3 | CAISGTSGTYEQYF | TGTGCCATCAGTGGGACTAGCGGTACCTACGAGCAGTACTTC
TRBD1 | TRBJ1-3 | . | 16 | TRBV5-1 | CASSPSTGGNGNTIYF | TGCGCCAGCAGCCCCTCGACAGGGGGCAATGGAAACACCATATATTTT
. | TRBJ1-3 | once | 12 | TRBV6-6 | CATSTGGNTIYF | TGTGCCACCTCCACGGGGGGAAACACCATATATTTT
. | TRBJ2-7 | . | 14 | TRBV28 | CASGPGGSTYEQYF | TGTGCCAGCGGACCTGGGGGCAGTACCTACGAGCAGTACTTC
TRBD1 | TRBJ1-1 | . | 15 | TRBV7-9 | CASSLGGQGRAEAFF | TGTGCCAGCAGCTTAGGAGGACAGGGAAGGGCTGAAGCTTTCTTT
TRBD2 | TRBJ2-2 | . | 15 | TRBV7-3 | CASSPPGGRGGELFF | TGTGCCAGCAGCCCCCCGGGGGGGCGAGGCGGGGAGCTGTTTTTT
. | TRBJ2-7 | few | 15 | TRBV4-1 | CASSPRQDNNYEQYF | TGCGCCAGCAGCCCCAGACAGGATAACAACTACGAGCAGTACTTC
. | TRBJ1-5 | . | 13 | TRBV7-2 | CASSPDRNQPQHF | TGTGCCAGCAGCCCCGACAGGAATCAGCCCCAGCATTTT
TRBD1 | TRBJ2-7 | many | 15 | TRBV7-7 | CASSSGTGGVYEQYF | TGTGCCAGCAGCTCCGGGACAGGGGGCGTATACGAGCAGTACTTC
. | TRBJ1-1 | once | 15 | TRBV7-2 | CASSFASGVGTEAFF | TGTGCCAGCAGTTTCGCTTCAGGGGTGGGCACTGAAGCTTTCTTT
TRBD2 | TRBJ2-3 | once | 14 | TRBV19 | CASSAGLASDTQYF | TGTGCCAGTAGTGCCGGACTAGCTTCAGATACGCAGTATTTT
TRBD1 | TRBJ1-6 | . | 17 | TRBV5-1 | CASSQDPTGTQNSPLHF | TGCGCCAGCAGCCAAGACCCGACAGGGACTCAAAATTCACCCCTCCACTTT
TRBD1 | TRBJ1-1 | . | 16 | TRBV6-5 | CASRYTGGLMNTEAFF | TGTGCCAGCAGGTACACAGGGGGGTTGATGAACACTGAAGCTTTCTTT
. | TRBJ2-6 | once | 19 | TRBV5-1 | CASSDRDKIGYSGANVLTF | TGCGCCAGCAGCGACAGAGATAAAATAGGGTACTCTGGGGCCAACGTCCTGACTTTC
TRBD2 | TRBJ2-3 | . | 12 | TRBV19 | CASTGGRATQYF | TGTGCCAGTACCGGAGGGAGGGCTACGCAGTATTTT
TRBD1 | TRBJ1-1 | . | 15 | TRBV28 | CASSLGDRLNTEAFF | TGTGCCAGCAGTTTAGGGGACAGGTTGAACACTGAAGCTTTCTTT
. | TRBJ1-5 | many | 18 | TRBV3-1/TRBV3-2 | CASSLDSPSWECNQPQHF | TGTGCCAGCAGCCTCGACTCACCCTCATGGGAGTGCAATCAGCCCCAGCATTTT
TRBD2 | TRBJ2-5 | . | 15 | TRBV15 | CATKGTSGSQGPQYF | TGTGCCACCAAAGGGACTAGCGGGTCCCAAGGGCCCCAGTACTTC
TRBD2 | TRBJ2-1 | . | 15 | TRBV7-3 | CASSQGTREGNEQFF | TGTGCCAGCAGCCAAGGGACTAGAGAGGGCAATGAGCAGTTCTTC
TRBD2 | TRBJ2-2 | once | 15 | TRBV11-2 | CASSLFTSGHGELFF | TGTGCCAGCAGCTTATTCACTAGCGGACACGGGGAGCTGTTTTTT
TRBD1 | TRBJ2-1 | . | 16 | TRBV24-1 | CATSEPTGFSYNEQFF | TGTGCCACCAGTGAGCCGACAGGGTTCTCCTACAATGAGCAGTTCTTC
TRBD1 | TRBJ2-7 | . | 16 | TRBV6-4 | CASSPYGTGGLGEQYF | TGTGCCAGCAGTCCCTATGGGACAGGGGGGCTAGGAGAGCAGTACTTC
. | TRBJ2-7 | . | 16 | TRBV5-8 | CASSRNSLNPKMGQYF | TGTGCCAGCAGCCGAAACAGTCTCAACCCAAAGATGGGGCAGTACTTC
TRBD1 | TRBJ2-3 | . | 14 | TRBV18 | CASSPRQGTDTQYF | TGTGCCAGCTCGCCTCGACAGGGGACAGATACGCAGTATTTT
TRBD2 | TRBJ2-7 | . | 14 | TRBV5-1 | CASKSGGATYEQYF | TGCGCCAGCAAGAGCGGGGGAGCTACTTACGAGCAGTACTTC
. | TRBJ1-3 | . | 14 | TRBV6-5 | CASSYERTGNTIYF | TGTGCCAGCAGTTACGAGAGGACTGGAAACACCATATATTTT
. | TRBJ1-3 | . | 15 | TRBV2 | CASSPFYGSGNTIYF | TGTGCCAGCAGTCCCTTTTACGGGTCTGGAAACACCATATATTTT
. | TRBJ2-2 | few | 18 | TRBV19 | CASSINGGYRGNTGELFF | TGTGCCAGTAGTATAAACGGGGGTTACAGGGGGAACACCGGGGAGCTGTTTTTT
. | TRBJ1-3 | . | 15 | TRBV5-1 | CASSLDSRSGNTIYF | TGCGCCAGCAGCTTGGACAGCCGCTCTGGAAACACCATATATTTT
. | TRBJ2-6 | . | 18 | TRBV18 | CASSPLGRLRTIDTVLTF | TGTGCCAGCTCACCTCTTGGTAGACTACGGACCATCGATACTGTCCTGACTTTC
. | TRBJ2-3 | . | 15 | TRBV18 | CASSPRQLGTDTQYF | TGTGCCAGCTCACCACGACAGCTGGGCACAGATACGCAGTATTTT
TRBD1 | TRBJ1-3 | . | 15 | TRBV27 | CASSSGTAAGNTIYF | TGTGCCAGCAGTTCCGGGACAGCAGCTGGAAACACCATATATTTT
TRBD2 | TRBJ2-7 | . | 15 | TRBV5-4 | CASSLDLAVAGEQYF | TGTGCCAGCAGCTTGGACCTAGCGGTGGCAGGAGAGCAGTACTTC
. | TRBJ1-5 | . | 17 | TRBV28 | CASSSEGAGMSNQPQHF | TGTGCCAGCAGCTCCGAGGGCGCGGGTATGAGCAATCAGCCCCAGCATTTT
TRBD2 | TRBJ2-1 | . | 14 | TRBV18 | CASSPPSGMGEQFF | TGTGCCAGCTCACCACCTAGCGGGATGGGTGAGCAGTTCTTC
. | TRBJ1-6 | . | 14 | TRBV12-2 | CASRLTDRDSPLHF | TGTGCAAGTCGCTTAACGGACAGGGATTCACCCCTCCACTTT
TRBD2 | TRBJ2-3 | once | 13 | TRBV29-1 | CSAVLASTDTQYF | TGCAGCGCCGTACTAGCGAGCACAGATACGCAGTATTTT